The clone carrying this T cell receptor beta chain has ten or more counts. Its antigen is as yet unknown. This sample is part of a study of T cells in Graves' hyperthyroidism and ophthalmopathy. The overall study: Upon initial diagnosis and before any treatment, peripheral blood was collected.

General study findings and limits: Researchers found most expanded thyroid clonotypes above 0.001 in blood as well.

Using RNA transcripts as the source, TCR beta CDR3 regions were amplified. TCR CDR3 underwent first-round RT-PCR with the HTBI primer set. TCRdb re-derived calls from the multiplex PCR reads in MiXCR, one entry per CDR3 protein. The sample comprises about 610,000 distinct CDR3 sequences, about 14% of which are singletons, and around 4% rests with the top ten. What was sequenced was blood. The receptor comes from a woman between 40 and 50 years old with Graves' ophthalmopathy.

The CDR3 protein is CASSYSGRNTGELFF. The CDR3, as DNA: TGTGCCAGCAGCTACTCCGGGAGAAACACCGGGGAGCTGTTTTTT. The chain combines TRBV7-8 with TRBJ2-2, with a weak D call TRBD2 (6 bases). V was clipped by 4 bases and J by 2 bases, with 11 bases between them. The CDR3 spans 15 residues. Looked up from germline, CDR1 is SGHVS and CDR2 is FQNEAQ. The full variable domain, in which reference TRBV7-8 and TRBJ2-2 provide the parts outside the CDR3, is GAGVSQSPRYKVAKRGQDVALRCDPISGHVSLFWYQQALGQGPEFLTYFQNEAQLDKSGLPSDRFFAERPEGSVSTLKIQRTQQEDSAVYLCASSYSGRNTGELFFGEGSRLTVL.